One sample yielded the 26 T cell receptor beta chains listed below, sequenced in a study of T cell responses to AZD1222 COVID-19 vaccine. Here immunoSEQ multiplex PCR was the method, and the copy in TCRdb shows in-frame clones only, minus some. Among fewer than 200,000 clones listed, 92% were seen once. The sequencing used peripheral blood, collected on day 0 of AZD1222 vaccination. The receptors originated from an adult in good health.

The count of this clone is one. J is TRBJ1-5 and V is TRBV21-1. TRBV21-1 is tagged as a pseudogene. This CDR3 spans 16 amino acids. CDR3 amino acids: CASSKVTGTEEEPQHF. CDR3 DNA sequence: TGTGCCAGCAGCAAGGTAACCGGGACTGAGGAAGAGCCCCAGCATTTT.

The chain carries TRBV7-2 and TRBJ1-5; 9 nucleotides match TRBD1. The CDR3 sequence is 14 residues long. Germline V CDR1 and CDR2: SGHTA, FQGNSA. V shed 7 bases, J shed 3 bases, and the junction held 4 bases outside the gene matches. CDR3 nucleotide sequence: TGTGCCAGCACGAGGACAGGGGACAATCAGCCCCAGCATTTT. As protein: CASTRTGDNQPQHF. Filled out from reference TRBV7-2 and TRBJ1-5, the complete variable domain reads GAGVSQSPSNKVTEKGKDVELRCDPISGHTALYWYRQSLGQGLEFLIYFQGNSAPDKSGLPSDRFSAERTGGSVSTLTIQRTQQEDSAVYLCASTRTGDNQPQHFGDGTRLSIL.

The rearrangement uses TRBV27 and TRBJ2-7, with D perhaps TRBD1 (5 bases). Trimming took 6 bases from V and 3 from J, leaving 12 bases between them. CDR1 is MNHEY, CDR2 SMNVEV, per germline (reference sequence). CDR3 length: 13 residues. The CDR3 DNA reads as TGTGCCAGCAGCTCTGGACAAAGCTACGAGCAGTACTTC. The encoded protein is CASSSGQSYEQYF.

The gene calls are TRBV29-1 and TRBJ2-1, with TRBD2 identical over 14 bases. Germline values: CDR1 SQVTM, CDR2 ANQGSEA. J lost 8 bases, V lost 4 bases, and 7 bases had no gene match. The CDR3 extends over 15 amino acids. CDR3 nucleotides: TGCAGCGTTGTCTCGACTAGCGGGGGGGATTATGAGCAGTTCTTC. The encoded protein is CSVVSTSGGDYEQFF.

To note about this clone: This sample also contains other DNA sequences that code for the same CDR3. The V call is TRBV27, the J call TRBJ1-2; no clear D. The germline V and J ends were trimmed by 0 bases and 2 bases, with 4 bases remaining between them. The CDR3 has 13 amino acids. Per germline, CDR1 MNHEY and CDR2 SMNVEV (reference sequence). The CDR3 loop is CASSLSGNYGYTF. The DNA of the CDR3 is TGTGCCAGCAGTTTATCGGGGAACTATGGCTACACCTTC.

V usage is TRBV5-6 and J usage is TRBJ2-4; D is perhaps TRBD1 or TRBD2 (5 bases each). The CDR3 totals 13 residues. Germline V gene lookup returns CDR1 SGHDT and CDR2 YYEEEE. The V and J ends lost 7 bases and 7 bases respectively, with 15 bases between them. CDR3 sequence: CASAAGRDNIQYF. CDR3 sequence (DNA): TGTGCCAGCGCCGCTGGCAGGGACAACATTCAGTACTTC.

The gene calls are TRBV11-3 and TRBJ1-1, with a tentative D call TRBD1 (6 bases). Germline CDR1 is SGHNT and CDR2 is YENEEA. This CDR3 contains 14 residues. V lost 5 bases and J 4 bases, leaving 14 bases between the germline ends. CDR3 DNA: TGTGCCAGCAGCCCTCGGGGGGGGCTCACTGAAGCTTTCTTT. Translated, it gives CASSPRGGLTEAFF.

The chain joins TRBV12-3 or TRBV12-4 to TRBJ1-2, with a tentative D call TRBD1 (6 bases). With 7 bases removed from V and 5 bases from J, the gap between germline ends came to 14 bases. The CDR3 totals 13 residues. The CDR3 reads CASTVGQRYGYTF. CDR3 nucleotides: TGTGCCAGCACCGTCGGACAGAGGTATGGCTACACCTTC.

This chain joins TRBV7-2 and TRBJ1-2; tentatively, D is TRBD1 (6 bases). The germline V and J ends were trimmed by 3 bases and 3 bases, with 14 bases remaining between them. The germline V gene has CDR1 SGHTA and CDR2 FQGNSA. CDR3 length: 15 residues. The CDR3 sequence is CASSFGGGADYGYTF. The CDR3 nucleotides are TGTGCCAGCAGCTTCGGGGGCGGGGCAGACTATGGCTACACCTTC.

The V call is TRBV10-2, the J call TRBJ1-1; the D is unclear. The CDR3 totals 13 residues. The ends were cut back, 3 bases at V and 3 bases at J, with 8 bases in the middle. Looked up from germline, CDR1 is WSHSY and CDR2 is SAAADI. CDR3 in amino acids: CASSDGRDTEAFF. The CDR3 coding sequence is TGCGCCAGCAGTGACGGAAGGGACACTGAAGCTTTCTTT.

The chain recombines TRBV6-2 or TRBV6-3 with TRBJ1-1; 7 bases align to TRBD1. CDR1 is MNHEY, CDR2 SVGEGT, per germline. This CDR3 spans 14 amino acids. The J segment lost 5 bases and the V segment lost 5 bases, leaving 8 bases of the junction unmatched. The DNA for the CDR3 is TGTGCCAGCAGTATAAGGGGGCAAGGGACTGAAGCTTTCTTT. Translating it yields CASSIRGQGTEAFF.

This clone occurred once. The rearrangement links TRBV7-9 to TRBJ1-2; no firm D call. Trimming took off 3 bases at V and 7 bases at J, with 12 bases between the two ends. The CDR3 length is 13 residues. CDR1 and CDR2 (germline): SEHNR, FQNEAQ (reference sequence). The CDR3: CASSLVSSGGYTF. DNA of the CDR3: TGTGCCAGCAGCTTGGTCTCCTCAGGTGGCTACACCTTC.

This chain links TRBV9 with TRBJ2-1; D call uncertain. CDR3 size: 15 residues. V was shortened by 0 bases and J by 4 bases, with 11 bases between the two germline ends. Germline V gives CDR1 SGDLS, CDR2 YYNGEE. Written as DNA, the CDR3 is TGTGCCAGCAGCGTAGTAGATGGGGTTTACAATGAGCAGTTCTTC. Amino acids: CASSVVDGVYNEQFF.

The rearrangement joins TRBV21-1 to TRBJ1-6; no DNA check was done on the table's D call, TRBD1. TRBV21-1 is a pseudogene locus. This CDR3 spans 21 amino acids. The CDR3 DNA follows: TGTGCCAGCACGCAGGGGACCACCGGGAAGGGACAGGGACCTTTTTGGTCACCCCTCCACTTT. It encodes CASTQGTTGKGQGPFWSPLHF.

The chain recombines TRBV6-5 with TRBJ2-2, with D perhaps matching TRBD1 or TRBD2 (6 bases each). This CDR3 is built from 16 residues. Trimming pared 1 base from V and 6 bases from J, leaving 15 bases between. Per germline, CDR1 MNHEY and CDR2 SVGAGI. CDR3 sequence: CASSYFRDGGPGELFF. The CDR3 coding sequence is TGTGCCAGCAGTTACTTCCGGGACGGGGGCCCCGGGGAGCTGTTTTTT.

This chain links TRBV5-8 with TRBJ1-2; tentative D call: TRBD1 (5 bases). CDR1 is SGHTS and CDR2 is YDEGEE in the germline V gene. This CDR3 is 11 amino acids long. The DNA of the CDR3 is TGTGCTCCAGGGAAGGGATATGGCTACACCTTC. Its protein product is CAPGKGYGYTF.

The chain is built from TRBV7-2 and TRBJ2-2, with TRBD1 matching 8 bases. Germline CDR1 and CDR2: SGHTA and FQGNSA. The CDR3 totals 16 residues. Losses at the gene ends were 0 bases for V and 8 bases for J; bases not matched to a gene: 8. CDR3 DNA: TGTGCCAGCAGCTTAGCCCCCAGGGGGCTCGGTGGGGAGCTGTTTTTT. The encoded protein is CASSLAPRGLGGELFF.

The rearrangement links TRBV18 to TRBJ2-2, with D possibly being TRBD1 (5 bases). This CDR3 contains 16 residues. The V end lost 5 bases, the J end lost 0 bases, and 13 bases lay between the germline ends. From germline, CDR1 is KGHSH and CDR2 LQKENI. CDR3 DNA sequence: TGTGCCAGCTCATCCAGGGTCCAGTCGAACACCGGGGAGCTGTTTTTT. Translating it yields CASSSRVQSNTGELFF.

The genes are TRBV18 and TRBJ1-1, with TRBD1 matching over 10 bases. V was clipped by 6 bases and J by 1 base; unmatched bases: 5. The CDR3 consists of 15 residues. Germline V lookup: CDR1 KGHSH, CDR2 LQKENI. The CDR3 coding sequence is TGTGCCAGCTCTTGGGACAGGGGTACGAACACTGAAGCTTTCTTT. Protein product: CASSWDRGTNTEAFF.

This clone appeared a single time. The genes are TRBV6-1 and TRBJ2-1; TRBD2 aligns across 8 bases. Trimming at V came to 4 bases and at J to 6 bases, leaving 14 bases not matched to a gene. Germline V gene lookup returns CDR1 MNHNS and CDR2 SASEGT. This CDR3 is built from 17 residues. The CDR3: CASSGFSGNPRGNEQFF. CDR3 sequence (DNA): TGTGCCAGCAGTGGCTTTAGCGGGAACCCCCGAGGCAATGAGCAGTTCTTC.

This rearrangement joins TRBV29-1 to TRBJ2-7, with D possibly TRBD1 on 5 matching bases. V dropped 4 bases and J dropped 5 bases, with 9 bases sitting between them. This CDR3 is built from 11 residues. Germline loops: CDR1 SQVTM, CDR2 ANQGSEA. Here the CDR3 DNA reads TGCAGCGTTGGCAGGGCGGACGAGCAGTACTTC. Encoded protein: CSVGRADEQYF.

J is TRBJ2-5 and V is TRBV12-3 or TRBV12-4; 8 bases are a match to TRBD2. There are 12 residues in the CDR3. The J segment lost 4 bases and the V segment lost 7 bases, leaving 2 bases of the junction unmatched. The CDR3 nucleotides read TGTGCCAGCACCCGGGGGGGAGAGACCCAGTACTTC. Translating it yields CASTRGGETQYF.

CDR3 loop: CASSLEGTGGYTF. DNA for the CDR3: TGTGCCAGCAGCTTAGAGGGGACTGGCGGCTACACCTTC. The rearrangement links TRBV11-2 to TRBJ1-2; maybe TRBD1 (5 bases). CDR3 length: 13 residues. Germline V gene sequence: CDR1 SGHAT, CDR2 FQNNGV. Trimming left V 0 bases short and J 8 bases short, with 10 bases between.

CDR3 loop: CASSYQGYTEAFF. CDR3 DNA sequence: TGTGCCAGTAGTTATCAGGGGTACACTGAAGCTTTCTTT. The V call is TRBV19, the J call TRBJ1-1; D might be TRBD1 (6 bases). Germline CDR1 is LNHDA and CDR2 is SQIVND (reference sequence). The CDR3 extends over 13 amino acids. Deletions cut 5 bases from V and 3 bases from J, with 10 bases between.

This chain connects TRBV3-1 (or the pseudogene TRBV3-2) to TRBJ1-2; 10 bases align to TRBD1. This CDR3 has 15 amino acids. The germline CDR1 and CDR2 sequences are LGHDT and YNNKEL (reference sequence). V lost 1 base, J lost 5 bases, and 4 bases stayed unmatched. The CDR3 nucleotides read TGTGCCAGCAGCCAAGCCCGGGACAGGGGTTATGGCTACACCTTC. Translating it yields CASSQARDRGYGYTF.

CDR3 bases: TGTGCCAGCAGGGAACAGGGTTATGAGCAGTTCTTC. Its translation is CASREQGYEQFF. This chain uses TRBV7-9 with TRBJ2-1, with D perhaps TRBD1 (6 bases). The CDR3 runs to 12 residues. CDR1 and CDR2 (germline): SEHNR, FQNEAQ (reference sequence). Trimming took 6 bases from V and 8 from J, leaving 11 bases between them.